A single sample is the source of the 32 T cell receptor beta chains below, sequenced in a study of blood T cell repertoires in COVID-19. TCRdb's table, derived via immunoSEQ multiplex PCR, lists solely in-frame clones and lacks some. The repertoire holds a few hundred thousand clones, with about 87% as singletons. Sequencing input: peripheral blood. These receptors came from a woman aged 45-65 years who had recovered from COVID-19.

The V and J genes are TRBV10-3 and TRBJ1-1, with a weak D call TRBD1 (6 bases). CDR3 length: 15 residues. Per the germline V gene, CDR1 is ENHRY and CDR2 is SYGVKD. V lost 6 bases to trimming and J lost 4 bases, with 18 bases between them. The DNA of the CDR3 is TGTGCCATCAGGGAGCGTGAAGGGACAACCACTGAAGCTTTCTTT. Translated: CAIREREGTTTEAFF.

The chain carries TRBV5-1 and TRBJ2-7, with D perhaps matching TRBD2 (6 bases). Germline assignment: CDR1 SGHRS and CDR2 YFSETQ. The CDR3 is made up of 17 amino acids. Deletions cut 1 base from V and 5 bases from J, with 22 bases between. As DNA, the CDR3 is TGCGCCAGCAGCTTGCCCCGTACCCCCGGGGGTGACAACGAGCAGTACTTC. As protein: CASSLPRTPGGDNEQYF.

The rearrangement uses TRBV19 and TRBJ1-5; 9 bases agree with TRBD1. V gave up 6 bases and J gave up 5 bases; unmatched junction bases: 11. The CDR3 totals 16 residues. The germline CDR1 and CDR2 sequences are LNHDA and SQIVND (reference sequence). CDR3 bases: TGTGCCAGTAGCATACCACGGACAGGGGATTATCAGCCCCAGCATTTT. The encoded protein is CASSIPRTGDYQPQHF.

This chain links TRBV11-2 with TRBJ2-7; no clear D gene. CDR3 size: 15 residues. CDR1 is SGHAT and CDR2 is FQNNGV in the germline V gene. V was cut by 1 base and J by 4 bases, with 14 bases left in between. As DNA, the CDR3 is TGTGCCAGCAGCTTAGGGCCCCATGGAGAATACGAGCAGTACTTC. It is translated as CASSLGPHGEYEQYF.

The chain combines TRBV4-3 with TRBJ2-1, with TRBD2 identical over 9 bases. V gave up 0 bases and J gave up 7 bases; unmatched junction bases: 7. This CDR3 is 16 amino acids long. The V gene's germline CDR1 is LGHNA and CDR2 YSLEER. Here the CDR3 reads CASSQDRGGGRNEQFF. The CDR3 DNA reads TGCGCCAGCAGCCAAGATCGCGGGGGGGGCCGTAATGAGCAGTTCTTC.

This chain links TRBV4-2 with TRBJ2-1, with 12 nucleotides matching TRBD2. The CDR3 length is 19 residues. Germline CDR1 is LGHNA and CDR2 is YNFKEQ. The V gene end was trimmed by 3 bases and the J gene end by 3 bases; junction bases not matched to a gene: 12. CDR3 loop: CASSQEERLAGDYYNEQFF. The CDR3 DNA sequence: TGTGCCAGCAGCCAGGAAGAGCGACTAGCGGGAGACTACTACAATGAGCAGTTCTTC.

This rearrangement joins TRBV27 to TRBJ2-2; 10 bases are shared with TRBD2. Unmatched junction bases numbered 9, after V lost 5 bases and J lost 6 bases. Germline V gene sequence: CDR1 MNHEY, CDR2 SMNVEV (reference sequence). The CDR3 consists of 16 residues. CDR3 in DNA: TGTGCCAGCAGTCCCGCTCGTAGCGGGAGGCCCGGGGAGCTGTTTTTT. Its translation: CASSPARSGRPGELFF.

This clone was seen a handful of times. The chain has TRBV14 and TRBJ1-2, with D unclear. CDR1 SGHDN and CDR2 FVKESK come from the germline V gene. The V end lost 4 bases, the J end lost 7 bases, and 13 bases lay between the germline ends. The CDR3 is 13 residues long. The CDR3 is CASSLGPGSGYTF. CDR3 in DNA: TGTGCCAGCAGCCTTGGACCGGGAAGTGGCTACACCTTC.

This chain connects TRBV4-1 to TRBJ2-1, with 8 bases identical to TRBD2. With V trimmed by 0 bases and J by 4 bases, 5 bases remained unmatched. Germline-derived CDR1 and CDR2 are MGHRA and YSYEKL. The CDR3 totals 16 residues. CDR3 loop: CASSQDHSGVYNEQFF. In nucleotides, the CDR3 is TGCGCCAGCAGCCAAGATCATAGCGGGGTTTACAATGAGCAGTTCTTC.

This sequence joins TRBV4-3 and TRBJ1-1; D not resolved. Trimming took off 0 bases at V and 1 base at J, with 9 bases between the two ends. Germline V gene data show CDR1 as LGHNA and CDR2 as YSLEER. The CDR3 length is 15 residues. CDR3 loop: CASSQEYRQNTEAFF. CDR3 nucleotides: TGCGCCAGCAGCCAAGAATATCGACAGAACACTGAAGCTTTCTTT.

In this sample, this clone turned up a few times. V gene TRBV7-9 combines with J gene TRBJ1-3, with D hard to call. The CDR3 contains 15 residues. V lost 0 bases to trimming and J lost 4 bases, with 10 bases between them. Germline values: CDR1 SEHNR, CDR2 FQNEAQ (reference sequence). CDR3 amino acids: CASSLAVAGGNTIYF. The CDR3 region has the DNA TGTGCCAGCAGCTTAGCGGTGGCAGGAGGAAACACCATATATTTT.

This chain connects TRBV7-9 to TRBJ2-7, with 8 bases that match TRBD1. Germline trimming cut 5 bases from V and 0 bases from J; bases unmatched to any gene: 6. Germline CDR1 is SEHNR and CDR2 is FQNEAQ (reference sequence). The CDR3 spans 15 residues. Here the CDR3 DNA reads TGTGCCAGCAGCCGACAGGGGTTGAGCTCCTACGAGCAGTACTTC. Its translation: CASSRQGLSSYEQYF.

The chain employs TRBV30 and TRBJ2-2, with TRBD2 matching 7 bases. This CDR3 region has 15 residues. The germline CDR1 and CDR2 sequences are GTSNPN and SVGIG (reference sequence). V shed 4 bases, J shed 5 bases, and the junction held 10 bases outside the gene matches. In DNA form, the CDR3 reads TGTGCCTGGACACGCGGGGGAGCCTTGACCGGGGAGCTGTTTTTT. As protein: CAWTRGGALTGELFF.

This rearrangement joins TRBV2 to TRBJ1-5, with TRBD1 matching over 7 bases. Per germline, CDR1 SNHLY and CDR2 FYNNEI. Germline trimming cut 8 bases from V and 4 bases from J; bases unmatched to any gene: 8. The CDR3 is 14 amino acids. DNA of the CDR3: TGTGCCAGCGGGGGGCTACAGGGGAATCAGCCCCAGCATTTT. It yields the protein CASGGLQGNQPQHF.

V and J are TRBV7-6 and TRBJ2-7; 14 nucleotides align to TRBD2. Germline V gene lookup returns CDR1 SGHVS and CDR2 FNYEAQ. The CDR3 extends over 15 amino acids. Trimming took 5 bases from V and 3 from J; bases not matched to a gene: 3. The CDR3 reads CASSVGLAGGYEQYF. In DNA form, the CDR3 reads TGTGCCAGCAGCGTTGGACTAGCGGGAGGCTACGAGCAGTACTTC.

The chain uses TRBV4-1 and TRBJ1-2; D call uncertain. The CDR3 consists of 14 residues. Between the trimmed V and J ends, which lost 2 bases and 0 bases, there was a span of 7 bases. From germline, CDR1 is MGHRA and CDR2 YSYEKL. The CDR3 loop is CASSQLRSNYGYTF. CDR3 nucleotides: TGCGCCAGCAGCCAACTGCGGTCTAACTATGGCTACACCTTC.

The chain combines TRBV9 with TRBJ1-5, with no clear D. The V gene's germline CDR1 is SGDLS and CDR2 YYNGEE. The ends were cut back, 0 bases at V and 4 bases at J, with 5 bases in the middle. CDR3 length equals 13 residues. The CDR3 region has the DNA TGTGCCAGCAGCGTAGCGGGTAATCAGCCCCAGCATTTT. Encoded protein: CASSVAGNQPQHF.

The chain employs TRBV30 and TRBJ2-2; 7 bases match TRBD2. Germline CDR1 GTSNPN, CDR2 SVGIG (reference sequence). V dropped 4 bases and J dropped 7; count of bases not matched to a gene: 9. This CDR3 is 14 amino acids long. CDR3 nucleotide sequence: TGTGCCTGGAATAGAGGGAGGGCAGTCGGGGAGCTGTTTTTT. Protein: CAWNRGRAVGELFF.

CDR3 loop: CASIQSQWQGGQPQHF. The CDR3 nucleotides read TGTGCCAGCATCCAATCGCAGTGGCAGGGAGGTCAGCCCCAGCATTTT. This rearrangement joins TRBV28 to TRBJ1-5; D is perhaps TRBD1 (5 bases). Germline-derived CDR1 and CDR2 are MDHEN and SYDVKM. The CDR3 has 16 residues. V was clipped by 7 bases and J by 6 bases, with 22 bases between them.

The V and J genes are TRBV29-1 and TRBJ2-2; 7 bases are a match to TRBD1. The CDR3 consists of 15 residues. The trim removed 7 bases at V and 0 bases at J, leaving 8 bases unmatched. The germline CDR1 and CDR2 sequences are SQVTM and ANQGSEA. As DNA, the CDR3 is TGCAGCGGAAGACAGGGCCCGGCGAACACCGGGGAGCTGTTTTTT. It translates to CSGRQGPANTGELFF.

V gene TRBV6-2 or TRBV6-3 combines with J gene TRBJ2-7; 7 nucleotides line up with TRBD2. CDR3 length: 16 amino acids. The junction had 7 bases not matched to a gene; V was cut back by 0 bases and J by 2 bases. The V gene's germline CDR1 is MNHEY and CDR2 SVGEGT. The CDR3 DNA reads as TGTGCCAGCAGTTACTCGAGGGTGGCGGGAGCCTACGAGCAGTACTTC. As protein: CASSYSRVAGAYEQYF.

The genes are TRBV12-3 or TRBV12-4 and TRBJ2-7, with 8 nucleotides matching TRBD1. The CDR3 runs 13 residues. With 6 bases clipped from V and 4 bases from J, the junction kept 5 bases outside the gene matches. The CDR3 region has the DNA TGTGCCAGCAGGGCGACAGGGGAATACGAGCAGTACTTC. This encodes CASRATGEYEQYF.

The chain couples TRBV5-1 to TRBJ1-3; D possibly corresponds to TRBD1 (6 bases). From germline, CDR1 is SGHRS and CDR2 YFSETQ. Trimming took 2 bases from V and 0 from J, leaving 9 bases between them. The CDR3 runs 15 residues. CDR3 coding DNA: TGCGCCAGCAGCTTACAGGACAGCTCTGGAAACACCATATATTTT. It is translated as CASSLQDSSGNTIYF.

In DNA form, the CDR3 reads TGTGCCAGCAGTTTACGTTCACCCCTCCACTTT. Its translation: CASSLRSPLHF. This chain connects TRBV28 to TRBJ1-6; D is undetermined. Germline V gene data show CDR1 as MDHEN and CDR2 as SYDVKM. The CDR3 sequence is 11 residues long. Trimming took 2 bases from V and 9 from J, leaving 2 bases between them.

The chain links TRBV6-5 to TRBJ2-7; 9 nucleotides match TRBD1. The CDR3 runs to 14 residues. Germline V CDR1 and CDR2: MNHEY, SVGAGI. Germline trimming cut 6 bases from V and 4 bases from J; bases unmatched to any gene: 7. CDR3 nucleotides: TGTGCCAGCAGAACCGGGACAGGGAGTTACGAGCAGTACTTC. Encoded protein: CASRTGTGSYEQYF.

The chain employs TRBV27 and TRBJ1-1; no clear D gene. This CDR3 comprises 17 residues. From germline, CDR1 is MNHEY and CDR2 SMNVEV (reference sequence). V dropped 1 base and J dropped 9 bases, with 24 bases sitting between them. The CDR3 nucleotides read TGTGCCAGCAGTTTATATGGTGGCAGGTCCGGCCTTCTGAAAGCTTTCTTT. This gives the protein CASSLYGGRSGLLKAFF.

This clone appeared once. The chain links TRBV18 to TRBJ2-3; TRBD1 is a possible D gene (6 bases). Per germline, CDR1 KGHSH and CDR2 LQKENI. The CDR3 covers 13 residues. The V and J ends lost 3 bases and 4 bases respectively, with 8 bases between them. The CDR3 DNA follows: TGTGCCAGCTCACCGTCAGGGGCAGATACGCAGTATTTT. It specifies CASSPSGADTQYF. The full variable domain, rest sourced from reference TRBV18 and TRBJ2-3, is NAGVMQNPRHLVRRRGQEARLRCSPMKGHSHVYWYRQLPEEGLKFMVYLQKENIIDESGMPKERFSAEFPKEGPSILRIQQVVRGDSAAYFCASSPSGADTQYFGPGTRLTVL.

This chain joins TRBV2 and TRBJ2-3; tentatively, D is TRBD1 (5 bases). Germline CDR1 is SNHLY and CDR2 is FYNNEI. V was trimmed by 6 bases and J by 6 bases, leaving 10 bases between them. CDR3 length: 12 residues. This CDR3 is CASRTDSDTQYF. In DNA form, the CDR3 reads TGTGCCAGCAGGACAGACAGCGATACGCAGTATTTT.

This chain uses TRBV9 with TRBJ2-3; 7 nucleotides agree with TRBD1. This CDR3 has 16 amino acids. Germline lookup yields CDR1 SGDLS and CDR2 YYNGEE. Unmatched junction bases numbered 8, after V lost 4 bases and J lost 0 bases. The CDR3 is CASSSRGQISTDTQYF. The CDR3 region has the DNA TGTGCCAGCAGCTCGAGGGGACAGATTAGCACAGATACGCAGTATTTT. The whole variable domain, filled in from reference TRBV9 and TRBJ2-3, reads DSGVTQTPKHLITATGQRVTLRCSPRSGDLSVYWYQQSLDQGLQFLIQYYNGEERAKGNILERFSAQQFPDLHSELNLSSLELGDSALYFCASSSRGQISTDTQYFGPGTRLTVL.

The rearrangement links TRBV23-1 to TRBJ2-7; 7 positions agree with TRBD1. TRBV23-1 is an ORF; its function is uncertain. The V gene end was trimmed by 9 bases and the J gene end by 2 bases; junction bases not matched to a gene: 10. The CDR3 is made up of 14 amino acids. DNA of the CDR3: TGCGCCAGTCCCGAACAGGGGCTAACCTACGAGCAGTACTTC. It specifies CASPEQGLTYEQYF.

As DNA, the CDR3 is TGCGCCAGCAGTGAGTCAAGGGCCGCGGGGCTGTTTTTT. Translation: CASSESRAAGLFF. This chain uses TRBV10-2 with TRBJ2-2, with D perhaps matching TRBD2 (5 bases). Germline V gene data show CDR1 as WSHSY and CDR2 as SAAADI. Trimming cost V 0 bases and J 13 bases, with 12 bases left between them. The CDR3 is 13 amino acids.

This clone was counted a single time. The V and J genes are TRBV7-3 and TRBJ2-5, with a possible D match to TRBD2 (6 bases). The CDR3 runs 14 residues. The V gene's germline CDR1 is SGHTA and CDR2 FQGTGA. V dropped 4 bases and J dropped 5 bases, with 14 bases sitting between them. The CDR3 coding sequence is TGTGCCAGCAGCTCGGAGGGAGGAGGGGAGACCCAGTACTTC. The encoded protein is CASSSEGGGETQYF.